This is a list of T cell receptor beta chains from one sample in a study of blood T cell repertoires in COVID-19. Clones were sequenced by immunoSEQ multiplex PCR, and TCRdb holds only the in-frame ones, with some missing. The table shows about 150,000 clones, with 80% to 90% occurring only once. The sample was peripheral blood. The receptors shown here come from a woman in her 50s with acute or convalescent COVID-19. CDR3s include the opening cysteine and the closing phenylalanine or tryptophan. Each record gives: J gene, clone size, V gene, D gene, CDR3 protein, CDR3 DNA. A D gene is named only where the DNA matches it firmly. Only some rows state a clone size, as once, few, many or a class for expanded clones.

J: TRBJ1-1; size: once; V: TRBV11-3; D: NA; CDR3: CASSLGRNTEAFF; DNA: TGTGCCAGCAGCTTGGGGCGGAACACTGAAGCTTTCTTT
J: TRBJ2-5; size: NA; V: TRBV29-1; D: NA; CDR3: CSAFREQETQYF; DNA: TGCAGCGCGTTTAGAGAACAAGAGACCCAGTACTTC
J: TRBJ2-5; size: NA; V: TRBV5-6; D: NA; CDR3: CASSLNGVPRQETQYF; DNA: TGTGCCAGCAGCTTGAACGGAGTCCCACGCCAAGAGACCCAGTACTTC
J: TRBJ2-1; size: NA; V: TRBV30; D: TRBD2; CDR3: CAWRAKAGAGNEQFF; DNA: TGTGCCTGGAGGGCTAAAGCGGGGGCGGGGAATGAGCAGTTCTTC
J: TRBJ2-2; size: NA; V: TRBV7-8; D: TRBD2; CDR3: CASSRLAGNTGELFF; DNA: TGTGCCAGCAGCCGACTAGCGGGGAACACCGGGGAGCTGTTTTTT
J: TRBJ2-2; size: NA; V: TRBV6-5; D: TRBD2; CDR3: CASSYLTSGVGELFF; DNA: TGTGCCAGCAGTTACCTGACTAGCGGGGTCGGGGAGCTGTTTTTT
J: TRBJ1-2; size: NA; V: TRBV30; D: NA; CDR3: CAWADSFLNYGYTF; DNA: TGTGCCTGGGCTGACAGCTTCCTTAACTATGGCTACACCTTC
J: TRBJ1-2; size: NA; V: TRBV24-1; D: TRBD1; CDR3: CATSTGDYGYTF; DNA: TGTGCCACCTCGACAGGGGACTATGGCTACACCTTC
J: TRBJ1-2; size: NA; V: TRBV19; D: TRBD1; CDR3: CASTEGAWYGYTF; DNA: TGTGCCAGTACTGAGGGGGCGTGGTATGGCTACACCTTC
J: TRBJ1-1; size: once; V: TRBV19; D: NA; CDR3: CASSFQSDSEAFF; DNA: TGTGCCAGTAGTTTCCAAAGCGACAGTGAAGCTTTCTTT
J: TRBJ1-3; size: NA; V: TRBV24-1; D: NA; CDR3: CATSDTYGGPYGNTIYF; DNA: TGTGCCACCAGTGATACGTACGGGGGGCCTTATGGAAACACCATATATTTT
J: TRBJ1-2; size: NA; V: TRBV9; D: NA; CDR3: CASSADISAFYGYTF; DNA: TGTGCCAGCAGTGCTGACATTTCTGCCTTCTATGGCTACACCTTC
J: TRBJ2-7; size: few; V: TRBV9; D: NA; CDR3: CASSVAAHRVGSYEQYF; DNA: TGTGCCAGCAGCGTAGCAGCGCACAGGGTGGGCTCCTACGAGCAGTACTTC
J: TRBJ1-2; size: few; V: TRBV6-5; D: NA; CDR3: CASSSNTFYGYTF; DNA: TGTGCCAGCAGTTCCAACACCTTTTATGGCTACACCTTC
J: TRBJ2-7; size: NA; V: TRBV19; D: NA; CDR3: CASRLRPTSTHYEQYF; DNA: TGTGCCAGTAGGCTGCGCCCCACTTCCACCCACTACGAGCAGTACTTC
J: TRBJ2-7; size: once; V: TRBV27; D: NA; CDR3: CASRRDTQGYEQYF; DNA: TGTGCCAGCAGGCGTGACACCCAGGGCTACGAGCAGTACTTC
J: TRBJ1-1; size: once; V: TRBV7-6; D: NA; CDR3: CASSLRPRGTEAFF; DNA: TGTGCCAGCAGCTTAAGACCTAGAGGGACTGAAGCTTTCTTT
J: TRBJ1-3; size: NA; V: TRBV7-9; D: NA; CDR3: CASSLLNSGNTIYF; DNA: TGTGCCAGCAGCCTACTAAACTCTGGAAACACCATATATTTT
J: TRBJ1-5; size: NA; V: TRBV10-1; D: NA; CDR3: CASSDSRGRDQPQHF; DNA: TGCGCCAGCAGTGACTCTAGGGGAAGAGATCAGCCCCAGCATTTT
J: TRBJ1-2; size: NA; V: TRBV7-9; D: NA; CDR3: CASSARQANYGYTF; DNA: TGTGCCAGCAGCGCCAGACAGGCAAACTATGGCTACACCTTC
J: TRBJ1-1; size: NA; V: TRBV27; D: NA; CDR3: CASSPGQTSNTEAFF; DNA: TGTGCCAGCAGTCCTGGACAGACATCGAACACTGAAGCTTTCTTT
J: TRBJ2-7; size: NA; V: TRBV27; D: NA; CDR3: CASSFRGQSYEQYF; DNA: TGTGCCAGCAGTTTTAGAGGACAGTCCTACGAGCAGTACTTC
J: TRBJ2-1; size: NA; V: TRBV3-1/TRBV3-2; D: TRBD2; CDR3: CASSHGLAGGYNEQFF; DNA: TGTGCCAGCAGCCACGGACTAGCGGGAGGCTACAATGAGCAGTTCTTC
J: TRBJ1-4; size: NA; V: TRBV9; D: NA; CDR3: CASSTQDRPKLFF; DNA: TGTGCCAGCAGCACACAGGACCGACCGAAACTGTTTTTT
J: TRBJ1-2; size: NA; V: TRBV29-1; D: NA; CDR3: CSVEGTANYGYTF; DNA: TGCAGCGTTGAAGGTACAGCTAACTATGGCTACACCTTC
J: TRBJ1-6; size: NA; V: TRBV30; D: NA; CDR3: CAWTSFYNSPLHF; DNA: TGTGCCTGGACTTCGTTCTATAATTCACCCCTCCACTTT
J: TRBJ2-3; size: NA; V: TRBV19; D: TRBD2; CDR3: CASSIRRGISDTQYF; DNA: TGTGCCAGTAGTATAAGGCGGGGGATCTCAGATACGCAGTATTTT
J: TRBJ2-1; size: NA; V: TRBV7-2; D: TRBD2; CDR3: CASSSRTSGSGYNEQFF; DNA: TGTGCCAGCAGCTCTAGGACTAGCGGGAGTGGATACAATGAGCAGTTCTTC
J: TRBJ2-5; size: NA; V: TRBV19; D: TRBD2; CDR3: CASSKGLAASRETQYF; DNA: TGTGCCAGTAGCAAGGGACTAGCGGCCTCTAGGGAGACCCAGTACTTC
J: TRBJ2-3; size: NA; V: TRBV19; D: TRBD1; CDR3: CASSMTGGESTDTQYF; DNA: TGTGCCAGTAGTATGACAGGGGGCGAGAGCACAGATACGCAGTATTTT
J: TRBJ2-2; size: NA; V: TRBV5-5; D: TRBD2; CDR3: CASSFVSGGHWTGELFF; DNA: TGTGCCAGCAGCTTCGTTAGCGGGGGCCATTGGACCGGGGAGCTGTTTTTT